What follows are 11 T cell receptor beta chains derived from one specimen sequenced in a study of cytomegalovirus exposure and HLA in healthy donors. 13 Jbeta primers and 60 Vbeta primers were used for the PCR. The protocol was immunoSEQ multiplex PCR, while the TCRdb copy is restricted to in-frame clones and leaves out a portion. This table has about 68,000 clones, more than 80% appearing once. Sequenced input: PBMCs. The receptors shown here come from a human donor in good health.

The chain joins TRBV5-1 to TRBJ1-1, with 11 positions matching TRBD1. This CDR3 contains 16 residues. Germline-derived CDR1 and CDR2 are SGHRS and YFSETQ. Germline trimming cut 0 bases from V and 6 bases from J; bases unmatched to any gene: 7. The CDR3 coding sequence is TGCGCCAGCAGCTTGGCCTTAGGACAGGGGGCCTCTGAAGCTTTCTTT. Residues: CASSLALGQGASEAFF.

This clone came up a few times. This chain links TRBV2 with TRBJ2-6, with D possibly TRBD2 on 5 matching bases. The CDR3 covers 17 residues. Per the germline V gene, CDR1 is SNHLY and CDR2 is FYNNEI. V was cut by 5 bases and J by 0 bases, with 14 bases left in between. CDR3 DNA: TGTGCCAGCAGTCGAGAGGGTGCAAACTCTGGGGCCAACGTCCTGACTTTC. Its protein is CASSREGANSGANVLTF.

This chain connects TRBV5-4 to TRBJ2-7; 8 bases agree with TRBD2. Losses at the gene ends were 2 bases for V and 4 bases for J; bases not matched to a gene: 5. Germline lookup yields CDR1 SGHNT and CDR2 YYREEE (reference sequence). This CDR3 is built from 14 residues. The CDR3 loop is CASSFSGGVYEQYF. CDR3 in DNA: TGTGCCAGCAGCTTCTCGGGAGGGGTATACGAGCAGTACTTC. The variable domain in full, with the rest retrieved from reference TRBV5-4 and TRBJ2-7, is ETGVTQSPTHLIKTRGQQVTLRCSSQSGHNTVSWYQQALGQGPQFIFQYYREEENGRGNFPPRFSGLQFPNYSSELNVNALELDDSALYLCASSFSGGVYEQYFGPGTRLTVT.

The V call is TRBV11-2, the J call TRBJ2-2, with D tentatively TRBD2 (6 bases). The CDR3 runs to 15 residues. V lost 0 bases and J 3 bases, leaving 8 bases between the germline ends. Germline V CDR1 and CDR2: SGHAT, FQNNGV. The CDR3 DNA follows: TGTGCCAGCAGCTTAGATTGGGGGGACACCGGGGAGCTGTTTTTT. It yields the protein CASSLDWGDTGELFF.

The V gene is TRBV5-8, the J gene TRBJ1-2; D gene ambiguous. The CDR3 extends over 15 amino acids. V lost 4 bases, J lost 1 base, and 14 bases lay in between. Germline assignment: CDR1 SGHTS and CDR2 YDEGEE. This chain's CDR3 is CASSETPLINYGYTF. In nucleotides, the CDR3 is TGTGCCAGCAGCGAGACACCTCTTATTAACTATGGCTACACCTTC.

This chain joins TRBV7-9 and TRBJ1-1; unclear D gene. The V gene's germline CDR1 is SEHNR and CDR2 FQNEAQ (reference sequence). The germline V and J ends were trimmed by 3 bases and 2 bases, with 7 bases remaining between them. The CDR3 totals 13 residues. DNA for the CDR3: TGTGCCAGCAGCTTGAGTTATAACACTGAAGCTTTCTTT. Translating it yields CASSLSYNTEAFF. Variable domain in full (rest from reference TRBV7-9 and TRBJ1-1): DTGVSQNPRHKITKRGQNVTFRCDPISEHNRLYWYRQTLGQGPEFLTYFQNEAQLEKSRLLSDRFSAERPKGSFSTLEIQRTEQGDSAMYLCASSLSYNTEAFFGQGTRLTVV.

The chain uses TRBV5-1 and TRBJ2-3; 9 bases are a match to TRBD2. The CDR3 covers 16 residues. V lost 2 bases, J lost 2 bases, and 6 bases stayed unmatched. Germline CDR1 SGHRS, CDR2 YFSETQ. This chain's CDR3 is CASSFRTSAVTDTQYF. In DNA, the CDR3 is TGCGCCAGCAGCTTCCGGACTAGCGCCGTCACAGATACGCAGTATTTT.

The V gene is TRBV30, the J gene TRBJ2-5; D remains unclear. V lost 3 bases and J 3 bases, leaving 5 bases between the germline ends. Germline V gives CDR1 GTSNPN, CDR2 SVGIG (reference sequence). This CDR3 comprises 11 residues. CDR3 amino acids: CAWSFKETQYF. The CDR3 region has the DNA TGTGCCTGGAGCTTTAAAGAGACCCAGTACTTC.

The chain recombines TRBV6-1 with TRBJ1-1, with D unresolved. With 5 bases removed from V and 8 bases from J, the gap between germline ends came to 15 bases. The CDR3 length is 13 residues. The germline V gene encodes CDR1 MNHNS and CDR2 SASEGT. This chain's CDR3 is CASSLNPNREAFF. CDR3 nucleotides: TGTGCCAGCAGTCTAAACCCGAATCGAGAAGCTTTCTTT.

The gene calls are TRBV19 and TRBJ1-6; the match to TRBD1 covers 10 bases. The CDR3 contains 14 residues. The ends lost 5 bases at V and 9 bases at J; junction bases unmatched: 4. Germline V gene data show CDR1 as LNHDA and CDR2 as SQIVND (reference sequence). The DNA for the CDR3 is TGTGCCAGTAGTGTCGGACAGGGGGTTTCACCCCTCCACTTT. As protein: CASSVGQGVSPLHF.

The chain carries TRBV15 and TRBJ1-5, with D possibly being TRBD1 (6 bases). Per the germline V gene, CDR1 is LNHNV and CDR2 is YYDKDF (reference sequence). V was shortened by 0 bases and J by 2 bases, with 8 bases between the two germline ends. The CDR3 loop spans 15 amino acids. CDR3 in amino acids: CATSRDRTGNQPQHF. The CDR3 nucleotides are TGTGCCACCAGCAGAGATCGGACAGGCAATCAGCCCCAGCATTTT.